The source of this T cell receptor beta chain is a study of blood T cell repertoires in COVID-19. Study information: Sites in the United States, Italy and Spain provided acute and convalescent COVID-19 samples. Sample material is recorded as cDNA or gDNA derived from T cells, B-cell-depleted T cells, or PBMCs.

CDR1 is LGHNA, CDR2 YSLEER, per germline. The CDR3 length is 14 residues. V gave up 2 bases and J gave up 1 base, with 8 bases separating them. Original data processing: Estimation of nucleated cell counts was performed using reference gene primer amplification. Method: immunoSEQ multiplex PCR; TCRdb's copy keeps in-frame clones and lacks some. The V and J calls and the clone size are those of that table, but D and trimming were determined from the DNA. The table lists just over 650,000 clones, more than 80% of them singletons, with over 0.2% in the top ten. V is TRBV4-3 and J is TRBJ1-1; D call uncertain. The clonotype was recovered from a woman younger than 35 with acute or convalescent COVID-19. The sequencing input was peripheral blood. CDR3: CASSQSQENTEAFF. In DNA form, the CDR3 reads TGCGCCAGCAGCCAATCGCAGGAGAACACTGAAGCTTTCTTT.